This passage covers 3 T cell receptor beta chains from one sample sequenced in a study of cytomegalovirus exposure and HLA in healthy donors. Vbeta (60) and Jbeta (13) primers were used in the PCR. Clones were sequenced by immunoSEQ multiplex PCR, and TCRdb holds only the in-frame ones, with some missing. The sample totals 150,000 to 200,000 clones. The specimen was PBMCs. The receptors here all came from a woman younger than 30 in good health and CMV-seropositive.

V usage is TRBV9 and J usage is TRBJ1-6; 12 bases align to TRBD1. The J segment lost 13 bases and the V segment lost 1 base, leaving 9 bases of the junction unmatched. The germline V gene encodes CDR1 SGDLS and CDR2 YYNGEE. The CDR3 is 16 residues long. CDR3 region: CASSVYGTGGPKPLHF. The CDR3, as DNA: TGTGCCAGCAGCGTATACGGGACAGGGGGCCCTAAGCCCCTCCACTTT.

V gene TRBV27 combines with J gene TRBJ1-4; D is possibly TRBD1 (5 bases). The germline V gene has CDR1 MNHEY and CDR2 SMNVEV (reference sequence). The CDR3 is 14 residues long. Trimming left V 2 bases short and J 5 bases short, with 9 bases between. The CDR3 sequence: CASSLVGGNEKLFF. The CDR3 bases are TGTGCCAGCAGTTTAGTGGGGGGGAATGAAAAACTGTTTTTT.

The rearrangement uses TRBV6-5 and TRBJ2-7, with D maybe TRBD1 (5 bases). Trimming removed 0 bases at V and 5 bases at J, with 14 bases between. Germline V CDR1 and CDR2: MNHEY, SVGAGI. The CDR3 consists of 15 residues. The CDR3 region has the DNA TGTGCCAGCAGTTACTCAGGCAGGGCCTTAAACGAGCAGTACTTC. It specifies CASSYSGRALNEQYF.